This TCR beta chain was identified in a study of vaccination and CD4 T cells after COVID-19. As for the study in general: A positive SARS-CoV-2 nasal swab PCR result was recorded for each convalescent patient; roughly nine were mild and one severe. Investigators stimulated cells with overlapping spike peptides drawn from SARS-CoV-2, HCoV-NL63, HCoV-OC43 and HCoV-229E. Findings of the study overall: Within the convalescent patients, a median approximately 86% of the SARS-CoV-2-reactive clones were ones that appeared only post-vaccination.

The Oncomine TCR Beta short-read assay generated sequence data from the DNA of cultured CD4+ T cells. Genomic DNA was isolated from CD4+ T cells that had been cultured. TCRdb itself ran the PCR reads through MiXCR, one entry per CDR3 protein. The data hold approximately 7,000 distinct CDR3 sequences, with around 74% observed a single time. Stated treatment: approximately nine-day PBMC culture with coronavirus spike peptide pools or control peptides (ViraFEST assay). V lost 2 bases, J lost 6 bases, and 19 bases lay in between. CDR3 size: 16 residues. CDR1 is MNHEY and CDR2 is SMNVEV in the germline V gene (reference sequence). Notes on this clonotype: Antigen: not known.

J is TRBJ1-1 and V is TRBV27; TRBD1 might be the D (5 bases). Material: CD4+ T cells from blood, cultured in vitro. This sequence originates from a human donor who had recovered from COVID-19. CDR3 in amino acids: CASSLRPGGAGAEAFF. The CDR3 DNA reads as TGTGCCAGCAGTTTAAGACCGGGTGGGGCGGGGGCTGAAGCTTTCTTT.